The 14 T cell receptor beta chains reported below all come from one sample, sequenced in a study of blood T cell repertoires in COVID-19. Clones were sequenced by immunoSEQ multiplex PCR, and TCRdb holds only the in-frame ones, with some missing. Among 150,000 to 180,000 clones listed, around 74% were seen once. The sample was peripheral blood. The receptors shown here come from a woman older than 75 with acute or convalescent COVID-19.

This clone has just a few counts. This chain uses TRBV30 with TRBJ1-6; the D is unclear. Per germline, CDR1 GTSNPN and CDR2 SVGIG (reference sequence). This CDR3 has 15 amino acids. The V end lost 0 bases, the J end lost 2 bases, and 8 bases lay between the germline ends. CDR3 sequence: CAWSVEQPYNSPLHF. In DNA form, the CDR3 reads TGTGCCTGGAGTGTAGAACAGCCCTATAATTCACCCCTCCACTTT.

The chain couples TRBV9 to TRBJ2-3; 10 positions agree with TRBD1. Germline V CDR1 and CDR2: SGDLS, YYNGEE. V shed 4 bases, J shed 3 bases, and the junction held 5 bases outside the gene matches. This CDR3 comprises 15 residues. The DNA of the CDR3 is TGTGCCAGCAGCACTCGGACAGGGGGGACAGATACGCAGTATTTT. Its translation is CASSTRTGGTDTQYF.

About this clone: Sequence at one end of the junction differs from germline and may be a read error. The rearrangement links TRBV10-2 to TRBJ2-1; 10 bases line up with TRBD1. The CDR3 covers 15 residues. Germline CDR1 reads WSHSY; CDR2 reads SAAADI. The CDR3 loop is CARSGQGGPYNEQFF. CDR3 DNA sequence: TGCGCCCGCAGTGGACAGGGGGGGCCCTACAATGAGCAGTTCTTC.

This clone was picked up one time. The chain couples TRBV3-1 (or the pseudogene TRBV3-2) to TRBJ1-1; D gene uncertain. V dropped 1 base and J dropped 6 bases, with 15 bases sitting between them. CDR3 length: 15 amino acids. Germline loops: CDR1 LGHDT, CDR2 YNNKEL (reference sequence). CDR3: CASSQGVSGRAEAFF. The CDR3 DNA sequence: TGTGCCAGCAGCCAAGGAGTGTCGGGGAGGGCTGAAGCTTTCTTT.

The chain uses TRBV6-4 and TRBJ2-1; possibly TRBD1 for D (6 bases). The CDR3 totals 13 residues. V was shortened by 4 bases and J by 12 bases, with 16 bases between the two germline ends. Germline V lookup: CDR1 MRHNA, CDR2 SNTAGT. The CDR3 spells CASSGPAGARQFF. The CDR3, as DNA: TGTGCCAGCAGTGGGCCTGCAGGGGCAAGGCAGTTCTTC.

The chain joins TRBV21-1 to TRBJ2-7; the D call TRBD1 from the table was never checked on the DNA. TRBV21-1 is labeled a pseudogene. The CDR3 sequence is 16 residues long. The CDR3 nucleotides read TGTGCCAGCCGACAGGTGGACGGGGTACTTTCCTACGAGCAGTACTTC. Translated: CASRQVDGVLSYEQYF.

CDR3 region: CAISESGQGRFGTQYF. CDR3 in DNA: TGTGCCATCAGTGAGTCGGGACAGGGTCGGTTCGGGACCCAGTACTTC. This chain joins TRBV10-3 and TRBJ2-5; 9 nucleotides align to TRBD1. CDR1 ENHRY and CDR2 SYGVKD come from the germline V gene. The J segment lost 7 bases and the V segment lost 0 bases, leaving 9 bases of the junction unmatched. The CDR3 consists of 16 residues.

The chain recombines TRBV21-1 with TRBJ2-7; no DNA check was done on the table's D call, TRBD1. TRBV21-1 is a pseudogene segment. This CDR3 contains 14 residues. DNA for the CDR3: TGTGCCATCCTCAACCCAACAGGGTTACACGAGCAGTACTTC. This encodes CAILNPTGLHEQYF.

The V call is TRBV4-3, the J call TRBJ1-1, with a possible D match to TRBD1 (5 bases). Germline V CDR1 and CDR2: LGHNA, YSLEER. V gave up 0 bases and J gave up 0 bases, with 8 bases separating them. The CDR3 is 15 amino acids. CDR3 nucleotides: TGCGCCAGCAGCCAAGATTCAGGGATGAACACTGAAGCTTTCTTT. It translates to CASSQDSGMNTEAFF.

The V call is TRBV28, the J call TRBJ1-2; D may be TRBD1 (6 bases). The CDR3 sequence is 14 residues long. Germline loops: CDR1 MDHEN, CDR2 SYDVKM. V lost 3 bases and J lost 3, with 11 bases in between. The CDR3 DNA reads as TGTGCCAGCAGTTTGAACACAGGGCACTATGGCTACACCTTC. It codes for CASSLNTGHYGYTF.

This clone appeared once. V is TRBV4-3 and J is TRBJ2-6; D gene ambiguous. Germline CDR1 and CDR2: LGHNA and YSLEER. CDR3 length: 15 residues. V shed 1 base and J shed 0 bases, with 4 bases lying between them. CDR3 bases: TGCGCCAGCAGCCAAGTCGGCTCTGGGGCCAACGTCCTGACTTTC. Its translation is CASSQVGSGANVLTF.

This clone was counted a single time. The chain combines TRBV2 with TRBJ2-7; TRBD1 matches 8 bases. V gave up 7 bases and J gave up 3 bases; unmatched junction bases: 11. CDR1 SNHLY and CDR2 FYNNEI come from the germline V gene. This CDR3 has 15 amino acids. The CDR3 sequence is CASTGGTGGIYEQYF. The DNA of the CDR3 is TGTGCCAGCACTGGGGGGACAGGAGGCATCTACGAGCAGTACTTC.

The chain joins TRBV6-5 to TRBJ1-1; 7 nucleotides agree with TRBD1. J was trimmed by 5 bases and V by 0 bases; bases with no gene match: 6. CDR1 and CDR2 (germline): MNHEY, SVGAGI. The CDR3 is 15 residues long. The CDR3 loop reads CASSYSTGQGTEAFF. The CDR3, as DNA: TGTGCCAGCAGTTACTCGACAGGGCAAGGAACTGAAGCTTTCTTT.

This chain joins TRBV6-1 and TRBJ2-7; 11 nucleotides match TRBD1. This CDR3 comprises 17 residues. In germline, CDR1 is MNHNS, CDR2 SASEGT. V gave up 2 bases and J gave up 2 bases; unmatched junction bases: 8. The CDR3 sequence is CASSEKWGGQGAYEQYF. CDR3 nucleotides: TGTGCCAGCAGTGAAAAATGGGGGGGACAGGGGGCCTACGAGCAGTACTTC.